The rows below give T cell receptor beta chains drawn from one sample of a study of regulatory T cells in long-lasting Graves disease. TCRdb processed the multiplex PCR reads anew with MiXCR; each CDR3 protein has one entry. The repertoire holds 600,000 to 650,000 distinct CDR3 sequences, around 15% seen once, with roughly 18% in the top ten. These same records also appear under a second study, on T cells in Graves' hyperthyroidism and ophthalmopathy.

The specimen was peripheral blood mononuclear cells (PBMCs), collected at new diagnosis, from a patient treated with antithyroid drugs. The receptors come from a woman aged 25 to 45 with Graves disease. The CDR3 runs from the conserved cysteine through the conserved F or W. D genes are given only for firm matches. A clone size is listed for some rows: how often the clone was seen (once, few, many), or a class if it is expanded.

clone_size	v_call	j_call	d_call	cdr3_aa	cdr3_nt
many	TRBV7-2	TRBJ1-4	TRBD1	CASTLDRGGEKLFF	TGTGCCAGCACCCTTGACAGGGGGGGAGAAAAACTGTTTTTT
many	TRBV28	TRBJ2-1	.	CASSLRVFNEQFF	TGTGCCAGCAGTTTACGGGTTTTCAATGAGCAGTTCTTC
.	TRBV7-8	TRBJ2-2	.	CASSSSSGGRTGELFF	TGTGCCAGCAGCTCCTCTTCGGGGGGCCGGACCGGGGAGCTGTTTTTT
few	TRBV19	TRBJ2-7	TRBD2	CASRIAGGSYEQYF	TGTGCCAGTAGGATAGCGGGAGGGTCCTACGAGCAGTACTTC
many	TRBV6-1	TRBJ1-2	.	CASRSGAVDYGYTF	TGTGCCAGCAGATCCGGGGCAGTCGACTATGGCTACACCTTC
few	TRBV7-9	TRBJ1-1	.	CASSLEVPRTGTEAFF	TGTGCCAGCAGCTTAGAAGTCCCCCGAACGGGCACTGAAGCTTTCTTT
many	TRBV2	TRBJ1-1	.	CASSIGINTEAFF	TGTGCCAGCAGTATTGGAATTAACACTGAAGCTTTCTTT
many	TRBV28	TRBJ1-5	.	CASRARGVYSNQPQHF	TGTGCCAGCAGGGCTAGAGGGGTCTATAGCAATCAGCCCCAGCATTTT
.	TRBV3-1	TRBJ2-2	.	CASSRLSLTGELFF	TGTGCCAGCAGCCGTTTATCGCTCACCGGGGAGCTGTTTTTT
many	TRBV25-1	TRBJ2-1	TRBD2	CASKRETYNEQFF	TGTGCCAGCAAGCGGGAGACCTACAATGAGCAGTTCTTC
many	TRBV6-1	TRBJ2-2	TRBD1	CASTGGQGGTGELFF	TGTGCCAGCACGGGGGGACAGGGTGGCACCGGGGAGCTGTTTTTT
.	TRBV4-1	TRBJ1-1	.	CASSQEVVARGLAFF	TGCGCCAGCAGCCAAGAAGTGGTCGCCCGGGGACTCGCTTTCTTT
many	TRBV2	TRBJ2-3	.	CASSVSRTSTDTQYF	TGTGCCAGCAGTGTTTCCCGAACCAGCACAGATACGCAGTATTTT
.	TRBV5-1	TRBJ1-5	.	CASSLAGGGEPQHF	TGCGCCAGCAGCTTGGCGGGCGGGGGGGAGCCCCAGCATTTT
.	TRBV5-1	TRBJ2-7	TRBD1	CASSDLDTGGMYEQYF	TGCGCCAGCAGCGACCTGGACACAGGGGGGATGTACGAGCAGTACTTC
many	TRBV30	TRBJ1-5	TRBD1	CAWSVSGGGVPQHF	TGTGCCTGGAGTGTTTCAGGGGGAGGGGTGCCCCAGCATTTT
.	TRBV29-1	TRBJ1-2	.	CSVEGSGDSSKNGYTF	TGCAGCGTTGAGGGGTCAGGGGATAGCTCCAAGAATGGCTACACCTTC